Listed below are T cell receptor beta chains from one sample, sequenced in a study of T cell changes during pregnancy in multiple sclerosis. Sequencing used immunoSEQ multiplex PCR; TCRdb keeps in-frame clones, though not all of them. Seen here are roughly 80,000 clones, about 91% observed once, and the top ten hold approximately 1.5%. The sequencing here drew on peripheral blood, taken before pregnancy. All receptors derive from a female donor with multiple sclerosis, enrolled in a pregnancy study. The CDR3 runs from the conserved cysteine through the conserved F or W. D genes are given only for firm matches. Not all rows give a size; the values are once, few, many and, for expanded clones, a class.

CDR3nt,CDR3aa,d_gene,j_gene,abundance,v_gene
TGTGCCAGCAGCTTAGCTGGCGGGGGGGCCAGGGAGACCCAGTACTTC,CASSLAGGGARETQYF,TRBD2,TRBJ2-5,once,TRBV5-6
TGTGCCAGCAGCGCAGGGTACAATGAGCAGTTCTTC,CASSAGYNEQFF,.,TRBJ2-1,.,TRBV6-1
TGTGCCAGCTCGGACAGGGTAGGGTCGACTGAAGCTTTCTTT,CASSDRVGSTEAFF,TRBD1,TRBJ1-1,.,TRBV18
TGCAGCGTTGCTTGGACTAGCGGTTACAATGAGCAGTTCTTC,CSVAWTSGYNEQFF,TRBD2,TRBJ2-1,.,TRBV29-1
TGTGCCCCCGGGGGGGGGCTGGCTAGTCCCTACGAGCAGTACTTC,CAPGGGLASPYEQYF,TRBD2,TRBJ2-7,.,TRBV10-3
TGTGCCAGCAGCTTTGACAGATTCACCGGGGAGCTGTTTTTT,CASSFDRFTGELFF,.,TRBJ2-2,.,TRBV5-4
TGTGCCAGCAGCGGACACTCCGGACAGCTCAACTATGGCTACACCTTC,CASSGHSGQLNYGYTF,.,TRBJ1-2,.,TRBV7-2
TGTGCCAGCAGCAGCAGGACTGAAGCTTTCTTT,CASSSRTEAFF,.,TRBJ1-1,.,TRBV6-6
TGTGCCAGCAGCGGCCCCGGGGGTAGGGATCACTACGAGCAGTACTTC,CASSGPGGRDHYEQYF,.,TRBJ2-7,.,TRBV13
TGTGCCAGCAGCTCTAAACCTAGTGTCCCTTTTAGGGAGCAGTACTTC,CASSSKPSVPFREQYF,.,TRBJ2-7,.,TRBV13
TGTGCCAGCAGTGACCCCCTTATCGGGCAGCCCCAGCATTTT,CASSDPLIGQPQHF,.,TRBJ1-5,.,TRBV7-2
TGTGCCAGCAGGACTGTTGCAGATACGCAGTATTTT,CASRTVADTQYF,.,TRBJ2-3,.,TRBV6-1
TGCGCCAGCAGCTGGAGGGGGCTCCAAGAGACCCAGTACTTC,CASSWRGLQETQYF,.,TRBJ2-5,.,TRBV5-1
TGTGCCACCAGCAGAGTGGTTCGGGAGCCCCAGCATTTT,CATSRVVREPQHF,.,TRBJ1-5,.,TRBV15
TGTGCCTGGAGTGTCGTACAGGGGAGGGGCTACACCTTC,CAWSVVQGRGYTF,TRBD1,TRBJ1-2,.,TRBV30
TGTGCCAGCAGCTTAGAGGGGGACACTGAAGCTTTCTTT,CASSLEGDTEAFF,.,TRBJ1-1,.,TRBV13
TGCGCCAGCATAGGCAGTCGAGGAGCTTTCTTT,CASIGSRGAFF,.,TRBJ1-1,once,TRBV4-1
TGTGCCAGCAGCTCTGGACTTCGACTAGCGGGGGACCAAGAGACCCAGTACTTC,CASSSGLRLAGDQETQYF,TRBD2,TRBJ2-5,.,TRBV11-1
TGTGCCGGTCGTGGAGGGGCTAGGGCCGGGGAGCTGTTTTTT,CAGRGGARAGELFF,.,TRBJ2-2,once,TRBV2
TGCGCCAGCAGCCAAGATATGGCGGTAAGACGGGTAGCTTTCTTT,CASSQDMAVRRVAFF,.,TRBJ1-1,.,TRBV4-1
TGTGCCAGCAGTCCCCTTGGGGCCGAGCAGTACTTC,CASSPLGAEQYF,.,TRBJ2-7,.,TRBV6-5
TGCGCCAGCAGCTTGGGGACAGGGAAGACCCAGTACTTC,CASSLGTGKTQYF,TRBD1,TRBJ2-5,.,TRBV5-1
TGTGCCAGCACCCAAAAGTTGGGGGCCTTAGGGGAGCTGTTTTTT,CASTQKLGALGELFF,.,TRBJ2-2,.,TRBV7-2
TGTGCCAGCAGTTTTTCGCGGGCCTACGAGCAGTACTTC,CASSFSRAYEQYF,.,TRBJ2-7,.,TRBV27